Sequencing of this TCR beta chain was carried out in a study of regulatory T cells in long-lasting Graves disease. In the study overall: Freshly diagnosed Graves' patients had used antithyroid drugs for under 3 months.

In its sample, this clonotype was seen many times. V shed 4 bases and J shed 4 bases, with 8 bases lying between them. In germline, CDR1 is KGHSH, CDR2 LQKENI. This CDR3 contains 13 residues. Indicated time point: newly diagnosed GD, antithyroid drugs for less than 3 months. Generation of the TCR library employed RNA extracted from PBMCs. HTBI primers from iRepertoire and Arm-PCR of CDR3 regions yielded the TCR beta libraries. Via MiXCR, TCRdb re-called the multiplex PCR reads, giving one row per CDR3 protein. The table includes about 220,000 distinct CDR3 sequences, roughly 19% detected once. These same records also appear under a second study, on T cells in Graves' hyperthyroidism and ophthalmopathy. According to that study: Ophthalmopathy was separated from stable hyperthyroidism by a 13 V-J model.

Sequenced here: peripheral blood mononuclear cells (PBMCs), sampled at new diagnosis, from a patient treated with antithyroid drugs. This sequence was found in a woman aged 25 to 39 with Graves disease. The chain carries TRBV18 and TRBJ1-5, with TRBD1 as a possible D gene (5 bases). CDR3 residues: CASSREGNQPQHF. CDR3 DNA sequence: TGTGCCAGCTCACGAGAGGGGAATCAGCCCCAGCATTTT. The whole variable domain, filled in from reference TRBV18 and TRBJ1-5, reads NAGVMQNPRHLVRRRGQEARLRCSPMKGHSHVYWYRQLPEEGLKFMVYLQKENIIDESGMPKERFSAEFPKEGPSILRIQQVVRGDSAAYFCASSREGNQPQHFGDGTRLSIL.